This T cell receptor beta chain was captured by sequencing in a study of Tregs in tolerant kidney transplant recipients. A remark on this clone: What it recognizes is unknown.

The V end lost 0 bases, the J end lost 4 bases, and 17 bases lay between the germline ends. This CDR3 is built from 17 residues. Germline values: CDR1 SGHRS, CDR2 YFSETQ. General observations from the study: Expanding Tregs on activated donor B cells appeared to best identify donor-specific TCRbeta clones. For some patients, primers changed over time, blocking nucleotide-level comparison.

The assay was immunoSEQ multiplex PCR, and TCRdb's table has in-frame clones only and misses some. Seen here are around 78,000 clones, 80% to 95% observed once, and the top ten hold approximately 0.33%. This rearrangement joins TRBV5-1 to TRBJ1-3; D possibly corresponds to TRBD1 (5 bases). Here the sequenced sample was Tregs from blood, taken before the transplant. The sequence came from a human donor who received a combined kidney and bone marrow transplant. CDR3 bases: TGCGCCAGCAGCTTGGCCGGTGAGGGACTAATCGGAAACACCATATATTTT. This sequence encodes CASSLAGEGLIGNTIYF.